This entry features one T cell receptor beta chain sequence. The CDR3 loop spans 13 amino acids. V was pared by 4 bases and J by 4 bases, with 10 bases between. Germline loops: CDR1 MGHDK, CDR2 SYGVNS. The data belong to a study of blood T cell repertoires in COVID-19. Overall study context: There were acute and convalescent COVID-19 samples, and they came from the United States, Italy and Spain. PBMCs, B-cell-depleted T cells, or T cells were the source of the cDNA or gDNA that made up the material.

In the authors' workflow: Reference gene primers were amplified, and this amplification served to estimate nucleated cell counts. The table came from immunoSEQ multiplex PCR; TCRdb's copy has only in-frame clones and leaves some out. D and trimming come from the DNA, and the V and J calls and clone size come from that table. The sample holds 150,000 to 200,000 clones, more than 70% seen once. The specimen sequenced was peripheral blood. The TCR comes from a human donor in a cohort sampled during active COVID-19. The chain employs TRBV25-1 and TRBJ1-1; D remains unclear. The CDR3 region is CASSGRKTTEAFF. CDR3 in DNA: TGTGCCAGCAGTGGGAGAAAAACCACTGAAGCTTTCTTT.